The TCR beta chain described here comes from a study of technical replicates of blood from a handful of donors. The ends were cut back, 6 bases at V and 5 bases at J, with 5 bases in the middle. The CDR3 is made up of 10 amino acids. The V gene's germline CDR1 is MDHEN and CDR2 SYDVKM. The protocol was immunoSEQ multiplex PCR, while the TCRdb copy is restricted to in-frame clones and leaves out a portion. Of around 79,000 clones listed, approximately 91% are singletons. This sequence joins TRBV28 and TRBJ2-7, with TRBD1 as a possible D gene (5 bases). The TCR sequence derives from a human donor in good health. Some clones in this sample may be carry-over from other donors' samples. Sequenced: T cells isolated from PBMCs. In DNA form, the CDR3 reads TGTGCCAGCAGCAGGGACGAGCAGTACTTC. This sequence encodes CASSRDEQYF.